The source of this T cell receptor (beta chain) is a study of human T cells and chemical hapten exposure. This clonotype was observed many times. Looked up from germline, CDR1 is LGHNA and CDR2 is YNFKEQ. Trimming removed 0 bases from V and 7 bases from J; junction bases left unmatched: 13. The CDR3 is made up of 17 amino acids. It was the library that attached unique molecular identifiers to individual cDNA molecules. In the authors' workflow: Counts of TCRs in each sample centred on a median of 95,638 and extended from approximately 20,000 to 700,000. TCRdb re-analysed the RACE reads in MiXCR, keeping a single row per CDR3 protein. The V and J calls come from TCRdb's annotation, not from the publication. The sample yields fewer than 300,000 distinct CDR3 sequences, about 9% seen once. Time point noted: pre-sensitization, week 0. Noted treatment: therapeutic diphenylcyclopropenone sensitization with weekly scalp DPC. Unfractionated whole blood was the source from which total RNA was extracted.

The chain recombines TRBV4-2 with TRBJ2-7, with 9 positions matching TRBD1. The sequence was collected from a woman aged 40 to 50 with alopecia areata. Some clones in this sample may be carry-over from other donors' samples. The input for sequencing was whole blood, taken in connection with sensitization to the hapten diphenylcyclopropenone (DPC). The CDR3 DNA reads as TGTGCCAGCAGCCAAGATCGGGGACAGGGTCTGTCCGGGGAGCAGTACTTC. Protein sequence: CASSQDRGQGLSGEQYF.